This entry lists 10 T cell receptor beta chains sequenced from one sample in a study of beta chain features in type 1 diabetes (dated by TCRdb to between 2018 and 2020). What the study reported, not specific to this receptor: In all four CD4+ subsets, TCRB CDR3 length was moderately but significantly shorter in type 1 diabetes patients.

No antigen has been identified for these receptors. To prepare the library, the immunoSEQ multiplex PCR assay was applied. The entire amount of isolated RNA was reverse transcribed using the High Capacity cDNA Reverse Transcription Kit, so the sequenced TCRB transcripts were expressed ones. The clones in this table, taken by TCRdb from immuneACCESS, are in-frame only. Not every clone is retained; where verified, under half of the shortfall comes from an unresolved V gene, and the cause of the rest is unknown. The sample has about 190,000 clones on record, approximately 8% of them singletons. The top ten hold 0.5% of the sample. Source material: central memory CD4+ T cells from blood. These receptors were taken from a man aged 18-30 years with type 1 diabetes.

This clone has a handful of counts. The gene calls are TRBV7-2 and TRBJ2-7; no firm D call. The length of the CDR3 is 13 residues. V dropped 5 bases and J dropped 2 bases, with 10 bases sitting between them. Germline-derived CDR1 and CDR2 are SGHTA and FQGNSA. Written as DNA, the CDR3 is TGTGCCAGCAGCACCACAGCTACCTACGAGCAGTACTTC. Encoded protein: CASSTTATYEQYF.

This clone has only a few counts. This sequence joins TRBV5-6 and TRBJ2-1, with D perhaps matching TRBD2 (5 bases). The V gene's germline CDR1 is SGHDT and CDR2 YYEEEE. V was cut by 2 bases and J by 6 bases, with 12 bases left in between. The CDR3 runs to 14 residues. The CDR3 sequence: CASSFGLKSNEQFF. The CDR3 bases are TGTGCCAGCAGCTTCGGACTCAAGAGCAATGAGCAGTTCTTC.

V is TRBV29-1 and J is TRBJ2-3; 9 bases line up with TRBD1. Germline V gene data show CDR1 as SQVTM and CDR2 as ANQGSEA. Trimming at V came to 7 bases and at J to 3 bases, leaving 5 bases not matched to a gene. The CDR3 is 13 amino acids. The CDR3: CSADDRGTDTQYF. For the CDR3, the DNA is TGCAGCGCCGATGACAGGGGGACAGATACGCAGTATTTT.

With regard to this clone: The identical CDR3 is also encoded by other nucleotide sequences in the sample. The rearrangement joins TRBV9 to TRBJ2-5; D is unresolved. The V end was cut by 0 bases, the J end by 2 bases, with 8 bases between. CDR3 length equals 14 residues. From germline, CDR1 is SGDLS and CDR2 YYNGEE. CDR3 sequence reads: CASSVDRTQETQYF. The CDR3 nucleotides read TGTGCCAGCAGCGTAGACCGAACACAAGAGACCCAGTACTTC.

This chain uses TRBV2 with TRBJ2-2; no clear D. V dropped 5 bases and J dropped 6 bases, with 16 bases sitting between them. In germline, CDR1 is SNHLY, CDR2 FYNNEI. The CDR3 has 15 amino acids. The DNA of the CDR3 is TGTGCCAGCAGTCCGATCCGCTCGTCGGCCGGGGAGCTGTTTTTT. Protein product: CASSPIRSSAGELFF.

A few counts support this clone. The chain couples TRBV19 to TRBJ1-5, with D tentatively TRBD1 (6 bases). Trimming pared 5 bases from V and 3 bases from J, leaving 17 bases between. The V gene's germline CDR1 is LNHDA and CDR2 SQIVND (reference sequence). This CDR3 has 16 amino acids. The CDR3 sequence is CASSALDQGNNQPQHF. The CDR3 bases are TGTGCCAGTAGTGCCCTCGATCAGGGGAACAATCAGCCCCAGCATTTT.

The J gene is TRBJ2-3, the V gene TRBV14; the match to TRBD1 covers 7 bases. J gave up 4 bases and V 0 bases, and 10 bases lay outside the gene matches. The V gene's germline CDR1 is SGHDN and CDR2 FVKESK. CDR3 length: 17 residues. The CDR3 loop reads CASSQDRGTVSPDTQYF. As DNA, the CDR3 is TGTGCCAGCAGCCAAGATAGAGGGACAGTTAGCCCAGATACGCAGTATTTT. Supplemented by reference TRBV14 and TRBJ2-3, the full variable domain reads EAGVTQFPSHSVIEKGQTVTLRCDPISGHDNLYWYRRVMGKEIKFLLHFVKESKQDESGMPNNRFLAERTGGTYSTLKVQPAELEDSGVYFCASSQDRGTVSPDTQYFGPGTRLTVL.

This clone has just a few counts. The chain links TRBV18 to TRBJ1-4; D unclear. V lost 5 bases and J lost 8, with 12 bases in between. Germline CDR1 and CDR2: KGHSH and LQKENI. The CDR3 has 13 residues. The CDR3 DNA is TGTGCCAGCTCAGGAGGAGTAGGAGAAAAACTGTTTTTT. Translation: CASSGGVGEKLFF. The whole variable domain, remainder taken from reference TRBV18 and TRBJ1-4, is NAGVMQNPRHLVRRRGQEARLRCSPMKGHSHVYWYRQLPEEGLKFMVYLQKENIIDESGMPKERFSAEFPKEGPSILRIQQVVRGDSAAYFCASSGGVGEKLFFGSGTQLSVL.

Only a few counts were recorded for this clone. CDR3 residues: CASRPNPRGRETQYF. CDR3 nucleotide sequence: TGTGCCAGCAGACCTAACCCCAGGGGACGAGAGACCCAGTACTTC. The V gene is TRBV6-5, the J gene TRBJ2-5; D perhaps matches TRBD1 (6 bases). The V gene's germline CDR1 is MNHEY and CDR2 SVGAGI. The CDR3 consists of 15 residues. V shed 6 bases and J shed 4 bases, with 18 bases lying between them.

The rearrangement links TRBV29-1 to TRBJ2-5; 9 bases map to TRBD2. After removal of 4 bases from V and 1 base from J, the junction contained 10 bases not matched to a gene. Germline lookup yields CDR1 SQVTM and CDR2 ANQGSEA. The CDR3 is made up of 16 amino acids. CDR3 amino acids: CSVGGSAGGRQETQYF. The CDR3 DNA reads TGCAGCGTTGGAGGTTCGGCGGGGGGGCGCCAAGAGACCCAGTACTTC.